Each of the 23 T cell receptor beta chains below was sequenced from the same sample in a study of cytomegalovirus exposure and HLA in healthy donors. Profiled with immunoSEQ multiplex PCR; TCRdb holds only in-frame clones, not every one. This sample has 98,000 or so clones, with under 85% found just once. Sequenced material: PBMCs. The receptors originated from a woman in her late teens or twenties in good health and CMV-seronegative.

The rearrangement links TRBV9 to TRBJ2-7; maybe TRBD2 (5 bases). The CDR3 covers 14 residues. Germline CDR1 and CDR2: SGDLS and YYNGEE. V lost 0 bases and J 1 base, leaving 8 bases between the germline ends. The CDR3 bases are TGTGCCAGCAGCGTAGGGGGAGATTCCTACGAGCAGTACTTC. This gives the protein CASSVGGDSYEQYF.

CDR3 amino acids: CASSLTGNNEQYF. The CDR3 DNA reads TGTGCCAGCAGTTTAACGGGAAACAACGAGCAGTACTTC. V is TRBV27 and J is TRBJ2-7, with TRBD2 as a possible D gene (5 bases). V was cut by 2 bases and J by 5 bases, with 10 bases left in between. CDR3 length: 13 amino acids. Per the germline V gene, CDR1 is MNHEY and CDR2 is SMNVEV (reference sequence).

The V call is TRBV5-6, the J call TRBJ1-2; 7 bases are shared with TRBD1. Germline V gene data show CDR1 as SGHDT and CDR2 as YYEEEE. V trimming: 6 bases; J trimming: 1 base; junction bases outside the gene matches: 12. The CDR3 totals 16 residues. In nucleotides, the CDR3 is TGTGCCAGCATCCAAGGGGGCCCGTCGGGTAACTATGGCTACACCTTC. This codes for CASIQGGPSGNYGYTF.

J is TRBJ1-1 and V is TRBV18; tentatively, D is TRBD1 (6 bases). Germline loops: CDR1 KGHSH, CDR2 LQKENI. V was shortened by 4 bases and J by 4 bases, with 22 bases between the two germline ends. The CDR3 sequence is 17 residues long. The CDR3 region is CASSRLHNRDLSTEAFF. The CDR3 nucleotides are TGTGCCAGCTCACGACTCCATAACAGGGATTTGAGCACTGAAGCTTTCTTT.

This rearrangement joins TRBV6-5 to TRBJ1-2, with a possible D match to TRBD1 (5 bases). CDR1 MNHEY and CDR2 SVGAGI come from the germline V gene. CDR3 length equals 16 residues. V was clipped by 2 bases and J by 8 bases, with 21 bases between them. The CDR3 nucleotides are TGTGCCAGCAGTTACCGGGACCCCGGCTTCCGGGGGGGCTACACCTTC. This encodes CASSYRDPGFRGGYTF.

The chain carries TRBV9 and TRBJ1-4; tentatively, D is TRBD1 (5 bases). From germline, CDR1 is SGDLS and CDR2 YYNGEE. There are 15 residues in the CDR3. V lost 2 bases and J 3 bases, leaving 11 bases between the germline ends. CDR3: CASSVGPEPNEKLFF. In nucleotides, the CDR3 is TGTGCCAGCAGCGTGGGGCCGGAACCTAATGAAAAACTGTTTTTT.

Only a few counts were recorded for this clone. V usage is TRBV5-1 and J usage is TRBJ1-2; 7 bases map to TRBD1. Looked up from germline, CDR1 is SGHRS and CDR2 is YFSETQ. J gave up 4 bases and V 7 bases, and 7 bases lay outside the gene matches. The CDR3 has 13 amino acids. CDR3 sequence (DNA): TGCGCCAGCGCCGTCGACAGGGTCTATGGCTACACCTTC. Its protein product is CASAVDRVYGYTF.

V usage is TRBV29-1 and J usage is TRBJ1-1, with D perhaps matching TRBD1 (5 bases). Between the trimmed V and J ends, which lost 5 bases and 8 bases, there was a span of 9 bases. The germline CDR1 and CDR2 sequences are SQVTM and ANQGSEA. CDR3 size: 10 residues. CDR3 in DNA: TGCAGCGTTTTTGACAGAGAAGCTTTCTTT. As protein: CSVFDREAFF.

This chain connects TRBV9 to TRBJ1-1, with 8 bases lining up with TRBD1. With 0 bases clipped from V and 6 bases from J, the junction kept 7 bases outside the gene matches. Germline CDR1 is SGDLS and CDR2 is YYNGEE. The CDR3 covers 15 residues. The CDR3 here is CASSVGQGPLPEAFF. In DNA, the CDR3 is TGTGCCAGCAGCGTAGGACAGGGGCCTCTTCCTGAAGCTTTCTTT. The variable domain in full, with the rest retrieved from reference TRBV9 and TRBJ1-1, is DSGVTQTPKHLITATGQRVTLRCSPRSGDLSVYWYQQSLDQGLQFLIQYYNGEERAKGNILERFSAQQFPDLHSELNLSSLELGDSALYFCASSVGQGPLPEAFFGQGTRLTVV.

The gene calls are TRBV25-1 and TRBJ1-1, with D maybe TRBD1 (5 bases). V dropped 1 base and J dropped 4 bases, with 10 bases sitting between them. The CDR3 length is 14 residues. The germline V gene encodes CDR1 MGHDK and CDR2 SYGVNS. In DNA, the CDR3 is TGTGCCAGCAGTGAATCCGGGGGGGGCACTGAAGCTTTCTTT. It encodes CASSESGGGTEAFF.

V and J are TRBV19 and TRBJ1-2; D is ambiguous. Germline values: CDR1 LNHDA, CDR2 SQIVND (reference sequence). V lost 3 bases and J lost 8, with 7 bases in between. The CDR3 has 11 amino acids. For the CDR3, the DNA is TGTGCCAGTAGTATTTGGAGGGGCTACACCTTC. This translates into CASSIWRGYTF.

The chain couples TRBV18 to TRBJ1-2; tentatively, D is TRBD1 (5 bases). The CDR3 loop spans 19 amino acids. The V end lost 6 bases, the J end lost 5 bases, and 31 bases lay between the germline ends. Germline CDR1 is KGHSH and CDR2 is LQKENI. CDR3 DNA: TGTGCCAGCTCGCCTAAACTTCACCGGGACTCATTGGCCCTTTATGGCTACACCTTC. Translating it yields CASSPKLHRDSLALYGYTF.

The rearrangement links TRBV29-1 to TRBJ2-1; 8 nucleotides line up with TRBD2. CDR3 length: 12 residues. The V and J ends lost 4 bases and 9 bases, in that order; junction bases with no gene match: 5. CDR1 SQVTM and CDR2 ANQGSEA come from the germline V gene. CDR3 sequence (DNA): TGCAGCGTTGCGGTAGCGGGGACTGAGCAGTTCTTC. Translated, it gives CSVAVAGTEQFF.

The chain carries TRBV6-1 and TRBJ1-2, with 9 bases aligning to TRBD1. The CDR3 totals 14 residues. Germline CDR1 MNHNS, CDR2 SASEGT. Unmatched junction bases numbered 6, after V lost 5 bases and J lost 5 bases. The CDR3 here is CASSHPGQGYGYTF. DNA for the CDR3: TGTGCCAGCAGTCACCCGGGACAGGGTTATGGCTACACCTTC.

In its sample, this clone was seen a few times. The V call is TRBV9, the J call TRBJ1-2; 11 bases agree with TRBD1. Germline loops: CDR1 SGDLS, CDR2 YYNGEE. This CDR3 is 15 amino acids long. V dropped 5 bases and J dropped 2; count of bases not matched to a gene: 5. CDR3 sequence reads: CASRSWTGGNYGYTF. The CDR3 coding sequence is TGTGCCAGCAGATCGTGGACAGGGGGCAACTATGGCTACACCTTC.

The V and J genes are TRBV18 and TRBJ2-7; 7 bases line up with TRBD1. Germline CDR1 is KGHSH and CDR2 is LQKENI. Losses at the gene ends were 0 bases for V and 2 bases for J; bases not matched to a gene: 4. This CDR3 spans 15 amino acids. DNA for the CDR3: TGTGCCAGCTCACCACCCCAGGGGGACCCCTACGAGCAGTACTTC. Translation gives CASSPPQGDPYEQYF.

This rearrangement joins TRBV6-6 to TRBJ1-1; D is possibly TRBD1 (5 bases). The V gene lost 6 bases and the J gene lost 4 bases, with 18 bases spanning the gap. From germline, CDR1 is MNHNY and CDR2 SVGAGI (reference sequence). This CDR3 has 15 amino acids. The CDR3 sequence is CASSPVAGVSTEAFF. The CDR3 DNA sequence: TGTGCCAGCAGCCCCGTGGCGGGGGTAAGCACTGAAGCTTTCTTT.

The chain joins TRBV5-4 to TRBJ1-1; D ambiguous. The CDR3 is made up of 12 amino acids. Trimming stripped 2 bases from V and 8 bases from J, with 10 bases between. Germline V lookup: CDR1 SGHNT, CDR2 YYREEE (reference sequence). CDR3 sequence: CASSFHGNEAFF. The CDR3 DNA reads TGTGCCAGCAGCTTCCACGGTAACGAAGCTTTCTTT.

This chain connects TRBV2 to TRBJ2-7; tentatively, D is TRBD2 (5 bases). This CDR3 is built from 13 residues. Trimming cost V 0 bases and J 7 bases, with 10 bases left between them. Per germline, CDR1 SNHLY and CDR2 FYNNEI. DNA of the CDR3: TGTGCCAGCAGTGAAGCGCGGGTTGCTGAGCAGTACTTC. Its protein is CASSEARVAEQYF.

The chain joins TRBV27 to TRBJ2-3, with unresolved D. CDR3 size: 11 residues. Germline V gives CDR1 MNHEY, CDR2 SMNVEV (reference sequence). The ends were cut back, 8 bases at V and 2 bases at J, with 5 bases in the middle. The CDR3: CASHSTDTQYF. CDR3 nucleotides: TGTGCCAGCCATTCCACAGATACGCAGTATTTT.

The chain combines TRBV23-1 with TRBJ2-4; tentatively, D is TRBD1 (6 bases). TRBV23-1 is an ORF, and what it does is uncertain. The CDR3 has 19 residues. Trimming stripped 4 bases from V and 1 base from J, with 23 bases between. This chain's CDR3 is CASSPKQGFGRWAKNIQYF. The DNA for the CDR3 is TGCGCCAGCAGTCCGAAACAGGGTTTTGGTCGTTGGGCCAAAAACATTCAGTACTTC.

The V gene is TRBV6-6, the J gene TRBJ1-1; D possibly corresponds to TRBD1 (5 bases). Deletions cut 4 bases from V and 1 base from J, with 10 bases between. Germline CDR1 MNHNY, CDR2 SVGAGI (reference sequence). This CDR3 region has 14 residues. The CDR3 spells CASSWNRQNTEAFF. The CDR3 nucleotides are TGTGCCAGCAGTTGGAACAGGCAGAACACTGAAGCTTTCTTT.

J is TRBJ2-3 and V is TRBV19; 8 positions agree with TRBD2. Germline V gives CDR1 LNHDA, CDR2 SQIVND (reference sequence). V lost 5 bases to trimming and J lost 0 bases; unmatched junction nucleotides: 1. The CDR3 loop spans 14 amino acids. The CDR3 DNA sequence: TGTGCCAGTAGTGGACTAGCTAGCACAGATACGCAGTATTTT. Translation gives CASSGLASTDTQYF.